This T cell receptor beta chain was captured by sequencing in a study of blood T cell repertoires in COVID-19. Study-wide background: PBMCs, B-cell-depleted T cells, or T cells provided the cDNA or gDNA that made up the material.

Trimming cost V 3 bases and J 1 base, with 8 bases left between them. Germline V gene lookup returns CDR1 SGDLS and CDR2 YYNGEE. This CDR3 region has 14 residues. Authors' data handling: Counts of nucleated cells, estimated from reference gene primer amplification, were obtained. This table comes from immunoSEQ multiplex PCR, and its TCRdb copy is limited to in-frame clones, with some not included. Clone size and V and J calls were adopted from that table, with D and trimming inferred from the DNA. Here the sample spans 200,000 or so clones, over 80% being singletons. In regard to this clone: Different DNA sequences within this sample yield the same CDR3.

Material: peripheral blood. This receptor was obtained from a human donor in a cohort sampled during active COVID-19. V and J are TRBV9 and TRBJ2-1; D gene uncertain. Written as DNA, the CDR3 is TGTGCCAGCAGCGCTAGTGGATCCTACAATGAGCAGTTCTTC. Its protein is CASSASGSYNEQFF.